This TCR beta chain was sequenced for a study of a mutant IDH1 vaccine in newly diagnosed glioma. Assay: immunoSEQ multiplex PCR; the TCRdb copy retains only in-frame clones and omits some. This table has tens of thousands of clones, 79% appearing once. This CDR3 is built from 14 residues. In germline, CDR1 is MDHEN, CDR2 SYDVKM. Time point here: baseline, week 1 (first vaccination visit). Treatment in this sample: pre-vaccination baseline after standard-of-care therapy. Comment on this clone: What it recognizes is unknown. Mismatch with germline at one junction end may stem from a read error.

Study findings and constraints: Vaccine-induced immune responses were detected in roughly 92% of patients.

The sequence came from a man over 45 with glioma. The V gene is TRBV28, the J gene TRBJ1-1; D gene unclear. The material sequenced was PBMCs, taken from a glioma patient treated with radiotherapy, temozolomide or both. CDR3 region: CASSFPLSNAEAFF. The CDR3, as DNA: TGTGCCAGCAGTTTTCCCCTATCGAACGCTGAAGCTTTCTTT.